This T cell receptor (beta chain) was documented in a study of T cell repertoires in ileal Crohn's disease. Study as a whole: Operated complications were stricturing disease (approximately 61%) and penetrating disease (39%). About half received postoperative treatment, around ten with thiopurines and around 17 anti-TNF.

Libraries were prepared by immunoSEQ multiplex PCR; TCRdb keeps only in-frame clonotypes and omits some of them. Of approximately 9,600 clones in the sample, around 80% were seen once. This clone was recorded a few times. The antigen is undetermined. The study's findings and limits: Active smokers at surgery had more clonal expansions than non-smokers. High-frequency clones were more common in sorted CD8 than CD4 cells.

This TCR derives from an adult with Crohn's disease. Sequencing used ileal tissue.

CDR3 residues: CASTRGTLPSYEQYF. The CDR3 coding sequence is TGTGCCAGCACCCGCGGGACTTTACCCTCCTACGAGCAGTACTTC. The V and J genes are TRBV2 and TRBJ2-7; D possibly corresponds to TRBD2 (6 bases). The CDR3 is 15 residues long. The V gene's germline CDR1 is SNHLY and CDR2 FYNNEI. Trimming shortened V by 7 bases and J by 0 bases, and 16 bases separated the two germline ends. The full variable domain, in which reference TRBV2 and TRBJ2-7 provide the parts outside the CDR3, is EPEVTQTPSHQVTQMGQEVILRCVPISNHLYFYWYRQILGQKVEFLVSFYNNEISEKSEIFDDQFSVERPDGSNFTLKIRSTKLEDSAMYFCASTRGTLPSYEQYFGPGTRLTVT.